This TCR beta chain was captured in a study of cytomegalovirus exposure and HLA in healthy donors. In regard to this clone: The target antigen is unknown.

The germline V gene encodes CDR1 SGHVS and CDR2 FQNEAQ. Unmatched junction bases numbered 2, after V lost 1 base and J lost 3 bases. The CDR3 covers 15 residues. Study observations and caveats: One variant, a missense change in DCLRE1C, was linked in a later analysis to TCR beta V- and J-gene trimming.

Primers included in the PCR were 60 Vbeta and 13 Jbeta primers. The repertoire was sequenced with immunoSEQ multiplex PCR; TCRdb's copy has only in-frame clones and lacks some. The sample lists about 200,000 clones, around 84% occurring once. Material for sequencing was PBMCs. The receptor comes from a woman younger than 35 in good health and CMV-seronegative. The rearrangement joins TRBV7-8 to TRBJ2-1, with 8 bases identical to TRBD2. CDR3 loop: CASSLGLAGYNEQFF. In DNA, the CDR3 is TGTGCCAGCAGCTTAGGGCTAGCGGGCTACAATGAGCAGTTCTTC.